A few counts support the clone carrying this T cell receptor (beta chain). As yet, its antigen is unknown. The data originate from a study of cytomegalovirus exposure and HLA in healthy donors. Study-level results: A later analysis reportedly found that, within productive TCRs, an Asian-associated ancestry cluster had fewer N-insertions than the mean observed across the roughly 630 donors.

Amplification used 60 Vbeta primers and 13 Jbeta primers. Only in-frame clones appear in the TCRdb table, and some are missing; sequencing was by immunoSEQ multiplex PCR. The sample lists approximately 100,000 clones, about 80% occurring once. Donors likely had unrecorded immune exposures despite being nominally healthy when sampled. Germline CDR1 and CDR2: MNHNS and SASEGT. V lost 4 bases and J lost 0, with 6 bases in between. This CDR3 comprises 13 residues. The chain joins TRBV6-1 to TRBJ1-1; D is unresolved. The receptor's source is a woman younger than 30 in good health and CMV-seropositive. Sequenced input: PBMCs. The CDR3 loop reads CASSGGMNTEAFF. CDR3 bases: TGTGCCAGCAGTGGAGGAATGAACACTGAAGCTTTCTTT.